The source of this TCR beta chain is a study of shared clonotypes between healthy human individuals. Data came from immunoSEQ multiplex PCR; TCRdb stores just in-frame clones and leaves some out. Counted here are hundreds of thousands of clones, 87% occurring once; the ten biggest clones make up under 20%. Germline V gene sequence: CDR1 KGHSH, CDR2 LQKENI. J was trimmed by 3 bases and V by 2 bases; bases with no gene match: 7. CDR3 length: 16 amino acids. V and J are TRBV18 and TRBJ1-2, with TRBD1 identical over 9 bases. Source material: memory CD8+ T cells sorted from blood. The sample's subset: CD45RO+ cells pooled with CCR7-negative TemRA cells. The sequence derives from a man between 18 and 35 years old in good health. DNA for the CDR3: TGTGCCAGCTCACCAGTGCGGGGACAGGGCGACTATGGCTACACCTTC. Translated, it gives CASSPVRGQGDYGYTF. The full variable domain, in which reference TRBV18 and TRBJ1-2 provide the parts outside the CDR3, is NAGVMQNPRHLVRRRGQEARLRCSPMKGHSHVYWYRQLPEEGLKFMVYLQKENIIDESGMPKERFSAEFPKEGPSILRIQQVVRGDSAAYFCASSPVRGQGDYGYTFGSGTRLTVV.